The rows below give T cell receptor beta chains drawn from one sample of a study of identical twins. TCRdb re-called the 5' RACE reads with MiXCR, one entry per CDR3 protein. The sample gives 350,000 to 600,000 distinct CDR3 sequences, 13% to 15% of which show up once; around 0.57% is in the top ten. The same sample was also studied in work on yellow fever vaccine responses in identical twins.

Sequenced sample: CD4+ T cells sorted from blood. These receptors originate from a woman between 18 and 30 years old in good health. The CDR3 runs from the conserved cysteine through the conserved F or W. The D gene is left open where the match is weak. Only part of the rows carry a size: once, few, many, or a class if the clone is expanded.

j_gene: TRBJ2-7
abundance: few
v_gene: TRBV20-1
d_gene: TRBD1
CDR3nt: TGCAGTGCTCCGTTGACAGGGGGCAGTTACGAGCAGTACTTC
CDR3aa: CSAPLTGGSYEQYF

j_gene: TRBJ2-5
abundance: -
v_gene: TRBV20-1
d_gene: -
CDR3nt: TGCAGTGCTAGAGATTACAGAGGTGGGGAGACCCAGTACTTC
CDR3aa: CSARDYRGGETQYF

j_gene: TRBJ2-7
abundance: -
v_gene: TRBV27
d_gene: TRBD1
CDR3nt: TGTGCCAGCAGTGCATCAACAGGGGGCTATACCTACGAGCAGTACTTC
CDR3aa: CASSASTGGYTYEQYF

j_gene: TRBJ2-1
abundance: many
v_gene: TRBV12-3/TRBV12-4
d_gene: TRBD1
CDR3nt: TGTGCCAGCAGTTGGGACAGGTACAATGAGCAGTTCTTC
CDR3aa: CASSWDRYNEQFF

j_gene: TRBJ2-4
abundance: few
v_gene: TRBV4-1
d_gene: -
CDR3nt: TGCGCCAGCAGCCAAGACGGGCGGGGAGCCAAAAACATTCAGTACTTC
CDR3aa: CASSQDGRGAKNIQYF

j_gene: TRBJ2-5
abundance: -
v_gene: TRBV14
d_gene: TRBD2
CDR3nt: TGTGCCAGCAAATCGAAAGGACTAGGGGAGACCCAGTACTTC
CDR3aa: CASKSKGLGETQYF

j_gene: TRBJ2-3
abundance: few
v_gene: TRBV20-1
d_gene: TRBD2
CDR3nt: TGCAGTGCTAGGCCCCACGGCGGGGGGACAGATACGCAGTATTTT
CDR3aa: CSARPHGGGTDTQYF

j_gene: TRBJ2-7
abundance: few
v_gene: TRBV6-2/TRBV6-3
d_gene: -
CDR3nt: TGTGCCAGTAACAGGGAGCCCTACGAGCAGTACTTC
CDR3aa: CASNREPYEQYF

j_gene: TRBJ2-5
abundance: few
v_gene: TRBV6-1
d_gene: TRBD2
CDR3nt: TGTGCCAGCAGGGCCGGGGGGGGCGAAGAGACCCAGTACTTC
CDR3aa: CASRAGGGEETQYF

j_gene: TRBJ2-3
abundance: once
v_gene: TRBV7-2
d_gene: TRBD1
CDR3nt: TGTGCCAGCAGCCAAGGGGACAGAAGATTGTATACGCAGTATTTT
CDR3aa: CASSQGDRRLYTQYF

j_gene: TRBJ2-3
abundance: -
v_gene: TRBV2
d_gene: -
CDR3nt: TGTGCCAGCAGTGTTCAGGGCACAGATACGCAGTATTTT
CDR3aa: CASSVQGTDTQYF

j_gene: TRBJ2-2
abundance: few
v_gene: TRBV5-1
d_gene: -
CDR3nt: TGCGCCAGCAGCATTACCGGGACATTTTCGAACACCGGGGAGCTGTTTTTT
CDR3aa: CASSITGTFSNTGELFF

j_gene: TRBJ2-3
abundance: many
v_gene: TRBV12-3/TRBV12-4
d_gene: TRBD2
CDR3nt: TGTGCCAGCAGTTTGGTCGGGGGGGAGACAGATACGCAGTATTTT
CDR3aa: CASSLVGGETDTQYF

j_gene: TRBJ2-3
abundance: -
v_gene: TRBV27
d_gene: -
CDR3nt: TGTGCCAGCAGAGACCCAGGGAAAACGGGCACAGATACGCAGTATTTT
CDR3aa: CASRDPGKTGTDTQYF

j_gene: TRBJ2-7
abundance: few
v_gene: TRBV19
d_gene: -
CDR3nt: TGTGCCAGTAGTATCCCTCCTTACGAGCAGTACTTC
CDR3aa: CASSIPPYEQYF

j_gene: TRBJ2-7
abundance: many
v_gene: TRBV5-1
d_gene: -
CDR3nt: TGCGCCAGCAGCTTGTATCAGGGGTCGGGCGAGCAGTACTTC
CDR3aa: CASSLYQGSGEQYF

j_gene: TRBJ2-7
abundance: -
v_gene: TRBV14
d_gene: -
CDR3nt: TGTGCCAGCAGCCAAGGCATAGCTCGGCAGTACTTC
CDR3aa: CASSQGIARQYF

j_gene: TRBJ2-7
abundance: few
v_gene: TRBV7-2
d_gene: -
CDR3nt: TGTGCCAGCAGCTTAGACGGGCAGGGCGTCCTATACGAGCAGTACTTC
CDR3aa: CASSLDGQGVLYEQYF

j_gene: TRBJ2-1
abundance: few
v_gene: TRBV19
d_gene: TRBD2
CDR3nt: TGTGCCAGTAGTGGACTAGCGGGAGTCGTGGGCATCTACAATGAGCAGTTCTTC
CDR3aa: CASSGLAGVVGIYNEQFF

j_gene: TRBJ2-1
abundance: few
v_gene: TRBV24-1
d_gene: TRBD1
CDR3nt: TGTGCCACCACCGGGACAGGGTCCAATGAGCAGTTCTTC
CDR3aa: CATTGTGSNEQFF

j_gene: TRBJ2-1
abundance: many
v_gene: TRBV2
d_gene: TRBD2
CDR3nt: TGTGCCAGCAGAGGGGGACTAGCGGAATACAATGAGCAGTTCTTC
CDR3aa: CASRGGLAEYNEQFF

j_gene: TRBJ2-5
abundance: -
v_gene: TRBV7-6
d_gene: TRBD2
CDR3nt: TGTGCCAGCAGCTTAGCGGGGGGGTCGGGGGAGACCCAGTACTTC
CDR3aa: CASSLAGGSGETQYF

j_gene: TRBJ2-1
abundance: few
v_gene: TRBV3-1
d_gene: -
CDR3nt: TGTGCCAGCAGCCCACGCGTCCTAGCGAACGGTTACAATGAGCAGTTCTTC
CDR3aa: CASSPRVLANGYNEQFF

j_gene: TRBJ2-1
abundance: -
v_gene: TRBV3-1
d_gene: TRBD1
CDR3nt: TGTGCCAGCAGCCAAGAGACAGGGCTGAACCGGTCCTTC
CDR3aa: CASSQETGLNRSF

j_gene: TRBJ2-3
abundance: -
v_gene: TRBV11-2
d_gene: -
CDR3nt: TGTGCCAGCAGCATCACCCTGGACAGCACAGATACGCAGTATTTT
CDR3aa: CASSITLDSTDTQYF

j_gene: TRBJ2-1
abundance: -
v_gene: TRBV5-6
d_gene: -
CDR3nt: TGTGCCAGCAGCATACCAGGTAGACGGGACAATGAGCAGTTCTTC
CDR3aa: CASSIPGRRDNEQFF

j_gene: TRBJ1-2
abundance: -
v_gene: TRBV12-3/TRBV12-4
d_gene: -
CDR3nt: TGTGCCAGCAGTCTCCCGTTAGGGGGTGCAAATGGCTACACCTTC
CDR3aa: CASSLPLGGANGYTF

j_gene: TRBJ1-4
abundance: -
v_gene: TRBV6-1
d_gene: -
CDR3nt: TGTGCCAGCAGACTACAGGGTACTAATGAAAAACTGTTTTTT
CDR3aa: CASRLQGTNEKLFF

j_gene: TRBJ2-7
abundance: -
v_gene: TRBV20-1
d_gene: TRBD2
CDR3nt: TGCAGTGCTGCCCCTAGCGGGAGGTTGAGCGAGCAGTACTTC
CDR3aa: CSAAPSGRLSEQYF

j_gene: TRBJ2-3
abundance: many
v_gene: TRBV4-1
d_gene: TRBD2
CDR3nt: TGCGCCAGCAGCCAACTAGCGGGAGAAGATACGCAGTATTTT
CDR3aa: CASSQLAGEDTQYF

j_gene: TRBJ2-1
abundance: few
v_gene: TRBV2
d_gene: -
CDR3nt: TGTGCCAGCAGTGAAGCGCCAAGCGGGCCCCAGTTCTTC
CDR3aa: CASSEAPSGPQFF

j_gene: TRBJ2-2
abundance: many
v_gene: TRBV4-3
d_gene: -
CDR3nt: TGCGCCAGCAGCCAAGATTACAGGGCTGGCGGGGAGCTGTTTTTT
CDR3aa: CASSQDYRAGGELFF

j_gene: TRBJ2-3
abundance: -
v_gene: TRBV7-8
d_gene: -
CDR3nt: TGTGCCAGCAGCTTGGCTAGGGGGGGATACACAGATACGCAGTATTTT
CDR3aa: CASSLARGGYTDTQYF

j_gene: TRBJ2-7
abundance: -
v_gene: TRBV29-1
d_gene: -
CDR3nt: TGCAGCGTTACCCGGGATAGGGACGAGCAGTACTTC
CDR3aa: CSVTRDRDEQYF

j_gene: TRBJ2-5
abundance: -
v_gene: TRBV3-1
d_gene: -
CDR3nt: TGTGCCAGCAGCCACAGGACACCCGGACGGGAGACCCAGTACTTC
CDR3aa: CASSHRTPGRETQYF

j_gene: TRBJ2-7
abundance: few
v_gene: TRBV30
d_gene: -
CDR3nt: TGTGCCTGGAGGGGGGCCAAAGTGGGAACAAAGTACGAGCAGTACTTC
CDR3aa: CAWRGAKVGTKYEQYF

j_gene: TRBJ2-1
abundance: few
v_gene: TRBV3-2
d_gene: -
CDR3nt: TGTGCCTCCTGCCAAGGGACTAGCGGATACAATGAGCAGTTCTTC
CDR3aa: CASCQGTSGYNEQFF

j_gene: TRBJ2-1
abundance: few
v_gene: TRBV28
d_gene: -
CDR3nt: TGTGCCGCAACCCCAGGGTCCTACAATGAGCAGTTCTTC
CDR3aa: CAATPGSYNEQFF

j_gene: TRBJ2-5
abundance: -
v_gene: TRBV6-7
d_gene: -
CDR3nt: TGTGCCAGCAGGCCGTCCAGGGACCCGAAAGAGACCCAGTACTTC
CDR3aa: CASRPSRDPKETQYF

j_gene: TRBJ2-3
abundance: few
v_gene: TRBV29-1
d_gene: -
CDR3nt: TGCAGCGTCACCTCTAGCACAGATACGCAGTATTTT
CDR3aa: CSVTSSTDTQYF

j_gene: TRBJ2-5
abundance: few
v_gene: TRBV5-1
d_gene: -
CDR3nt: TGCGCCAGCAGCTTGGACGGCATCGGGCTTGTAGAGACCCAGTACTTC
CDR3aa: CASSLDGIGLVETQYF

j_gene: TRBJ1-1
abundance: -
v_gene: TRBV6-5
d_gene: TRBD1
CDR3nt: TGTGCCAGCAGTTCAACGGGACAGGGTGCTGAAGCTTTCTTT
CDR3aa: CASSSTGQGAEAFF

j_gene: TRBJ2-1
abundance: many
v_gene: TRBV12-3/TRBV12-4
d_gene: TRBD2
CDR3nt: TGTGCCAGCAGTTCGAGGACTAGCGGGAGCCACAATGAGCAGTTCTTC
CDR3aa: CASSSRTSGSHNEQFF

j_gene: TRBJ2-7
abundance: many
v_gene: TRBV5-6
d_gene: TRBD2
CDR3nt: TGTGCCAGCAGCTTGGCTGAGCGGGAGACCTACGAGCAGTACTTC
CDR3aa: CASSLAERETYEQYF

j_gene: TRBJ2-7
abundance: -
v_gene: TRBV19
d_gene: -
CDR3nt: TGTGCCACCAGTAGCGCGGGACCCCCCTACGAGCAGTACTTC
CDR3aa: CATSSAGPPYEQYF

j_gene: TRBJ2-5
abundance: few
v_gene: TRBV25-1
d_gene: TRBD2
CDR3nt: TGTGCCAGCAGTGATGTCGGCGGGGGGGCATATCAAGAGACCCAGTACTTC
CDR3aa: CASSDVGGGAYQETQYF

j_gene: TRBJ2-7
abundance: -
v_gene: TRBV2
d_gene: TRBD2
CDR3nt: TGTGCCAGCGTCTGGGAGCGGGAGGTCTCCTACGAGCAGTACTTC
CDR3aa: CASVWEREVSYEQYF

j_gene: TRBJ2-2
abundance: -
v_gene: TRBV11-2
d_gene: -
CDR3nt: TGTGCCAGCAGCTTAGATGGTGGCAGCGGGGAGCTGTTTTTT
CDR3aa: CASSLDGGSGELFF

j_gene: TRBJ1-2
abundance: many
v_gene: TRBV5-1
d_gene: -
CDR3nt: TGCGCCAGCAGCTTAACAGGCGATTATGGCTACACCTTC
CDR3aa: CASSLTGDYGYTF

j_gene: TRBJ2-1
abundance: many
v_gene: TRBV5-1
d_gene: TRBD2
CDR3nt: TGTGCCAGCAGCCTCGGACTAGCGTACAATGAGCAGTTCTTC
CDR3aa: CASSLGLAYNEQFF